These 12 T cell receptor beta chains were all obtained from the same sample, sequenced in a study of CXCR3-negative and CXCR3-positive naive CD8 T cells. The authors prepared UMI-labeled TRB cDNA libraries by 5' RACE. TCRdb reprocessed the 5' RACE reads and stores each CDR3 protein as one record, lacking DNA. The table for this sample gives approximately 66,000 distinct CDR3 sequences. The specimen sequenced was naive CXCR3- CD8+ T cells from blood. Subset here: CD45RO-CCR7+CD27+CD95- naive CD8+ T cells lacking CXCR3 (TNR3-). The receptor set was obtained from a human donor in good health. Some clones in this sample may be carry-over from other donors' samples.

The rearrangement links TRBV29-1 to TRBJ1-2; there is no DNA to check the TCRdb D call of TRBD1. CDR1 and CDR2 (germline): SQVTM, ANQGSEA. The CDR3 length is 14 residues. This CDR3 reads CSVEGAGEVYGYTF.

The chain carries TRBV10-3 and TRBJ1-2. Germline lookup yields CDR1 ENHRY and CDR2 SYGVKD. The CDR3 spans 16 residues. The CDR3 loop reads CAISDLGERQGRGYTF.

This CDR3 is CASKLVLLETQYF. This rearrangement joins TRBV28 to TRBJ2-5; the TCRdb call, TRBD2, lacks DNA for checking. Germline assignment: CDR1 MDHEN and CDR2 SYDVKM. This CDR3 comprises 13 residues.

This chain links TRBV7-9 with TRBJ2-1. The V gene's germline CDR1 is SEHNR and CDR2 FQNEAQ (reference sequence). The CDR3 runs to 15 residues. CDR3 loop: CASSSARGSYNEQFF.

The J gene is TRBJ1-2, the V gene TRBV5-5; TCRdb's D call, TRBD1, is unchecked because there is no DNA. Germline values: CDR1 SGHKS, CDR2 YYEKEE (reference sequence). The CDR3 is 15 residues long. CDR3 loop: CASSQTGTGVYGYTF.

The chain has TRBV7-8 and TRBJ2-5; the D gene TCRdb calls, TRBD2, cannot be checked with no DNA. The CDR3 is made up of 15 amino acids. CDR1 is SGHVS and CDR2 is FQNEAQ in the germline V gene. The CDR3 loop is CASSQLAGSQETQYF.

The chain is built from TRBV5-1 and TRBJ1-2; TCRdb outputs TRBD1, but without DNA this stays unchecked. The CDR3 has 17 residues. Germline-derived CDR1 and CDR2 are SGHRS and YFSETQ. This chain's CDR3 is CASSTVGTGSIADGYTF. The full variable domain, completed using reference TRBV5-1 and TRBJ1-2, is KAGVTQTPRYLIKTRGQQVTLSCSPISGHRSVSWYQQTPGQGLQFLFEYFSETQRNKGNFPGRFSGRQFSNSRSEMNVSTLELGDSALYLCASSTVGTGSIADGYTFGSGTRLTVV.

V gene TRBV2 combines with J gene TRBJ2-2; TCRdb calls TRBD1, which cannot be checked without DNA. Germline values: CDR1 SNHLY, CDR2 FYNNEI. This CDR3 is built from 14 residues. CDR3 region: CASSDLQGTGELFF. Complete variable domain (other parts from reference TRBV2 and TRBJ2-2): EPEVTQTPSHQVTQMGQEVILRCVPISNHLYFYWYRQILGQKVEFLVSFYNNEISEKSEIFDDQFSVERPDGSNFTLKIRSTKLEDSAMYFCASSDLQGTGELFFGEGSRLTVL.

The rearrangement links TRBV7-2 to TRBJ2-3. Germline V gene lookup returns CDR1 SGHTA and CDR2 FQGNSA. This CDR3 contains 12 residues. This chain's CDR3 is CASSSPPDTQYF.

The V and J genes are TRBV20-1 and TRBJ2-1; lacking DNA, the TRBD2 call made by TCRdb goes unchecked. CDR1 is DFQATT, CDR2 SNEGSKA, per germline (reference sequence). This CDR3 is built from 15 residues. CDR3: CSARDYKSSYNEQFF.

The chain links TRBV12-3 or TRBV12-4 to TRBJ1-1; TCRdb proposes TRBD1, but this gene call is untestable without DNA. The CDR3 length is 14 residues. The CDR3 reads CASSGRTGVSEAFF.

This chain joins TRBV7-2 and TRBJ2-7; TCRdb reports TRBD2, a call that lacks DNA to check it against. The CDR3 has 15 residues. CDR1 and CDR2 (germline): SGHTA, FQGNSA. The CDR3 is CASSLEGYYSYEQYF. The full variable domain, rest sourced from reference TRBV7-2 and TRBJ2-7, is GAGVSQSPSNKVTEKGKDVELRCDPISGHTALYWYRQSLGQGLEFLIYFQGNSAPDKSGLPSDRFSAERTGGSVSTLTIQRTQQEDSAVYLCASSLEGYYSYEQYFGPGTRLTVT.